A single T cell receptor (beta chain) is shown here with its context. Its target is not known. The source of the sample is a study of CD8+ T cells in alopecia areata. cDNA reverse transcribed from extracted RNA served as the sequencing template. TCRdb's table, derived via immunoSEQ multiplex PCR, lists solely in-frame clones and lacks some. The sample carries about 270,000 clones, about three fifths recorded once. Findings of the study overall: Possibly because of HLA-related factors, TCR sharing was less clear across patients than in mice.

The CDR3 is 13 amino acids. V lost 1 base to trimming and J lost 7 bases, with 10 bases between them. Germline loops: CDR1 SGHDN, CDR2 FVKESK. As for treatment: oral pan-JAK inhibitor, 5-10 mg twice daily. This chain links TRBV14 with TRBJ1-2; TRBD1 is a possible D gene (5 bases). The TCR sequence derives from a human donor with alopecia areata. The source material was CD4+ T cells sorted from blood, sampled at week 52, from a patient treated with tofacitinib. DNA for the CDR3: TGTGCCAGCAGCCAAGTTCCCGGGGCTGGCTACACCTTC. Amino acids: CASSQVPGAGYTF. The full variable domain, completed using reference TRBV14 and TRBJ1-2, is EAGVTQFPSHSVIEKGQTVTLRCDPISGHDNLYWYRRVMGKEIKFLLHFVKESKQDESGMPNNRFLAERTGGTYSTLKVQPAELEDSGVYFCASSQVPGAGYTFGSGTRLTVV.